A selection of T cell receptor beta chains follows, all from one sample in a study of metastatic and nonmetastatic thyroid tumors. TCRdb reanalyzed the PCR reads with MiXCR. The sample has around 30,000 clones; approximately 17% are singletons. The specimen sequenced was blood. Source of these receptors: a female donor with papillary thyroid cancer or a benign thyroid nodule (not recorded which). Some clones in this sample may be carry-over from other donors' samples. The CDR3 runs from the conserved cysteine through the conserved F or W. The order of the fields is D gene, V gene, clone size, J gene, CDR3 protein, CDR3 DNA. The D gene is left open where the match is weak. Not every row has a clone size; where given, it reads once, few, many or a size class.

d_call: .
v_call: TRBV28
clone_size: many
j_call: TRBJ2-1
cdr3_aa: CASRRQPHSYNEQFF
cdr3_nt: TGTGCCAGCAGACGACAGCCTCACTCCTACAATGAGCAGTTCTTC

d_call: TRBD2
v_call: TRBV18
clone_size: .
j_call: TRBJ2-1
cdr3_aa: CASSSPGGGYYNEQLF
cdr3_nt: TGTGCCAGCTCATCACCTGGGGGAGGGTACTACAATGAGCAGCTCTTC

d_call: .
v_call: TRBV28
clone_size: .
j_call: TRBJ1-2
cdr3_aa: CASSSNGGYGYGYTF
cdr3_nt: TGTGCCAGCAGTTCGAACGGAGGTTATGGCTATGGCTACACCTTC

d_call: TRBD1
v_call: TRBV28
clone_size: few
j_call: TRBJ2-3
cdr3_aa: CASKCYGRGLDTQYF
cdr3_nt: TGTGCCAGCAAATGTTACGGCAGGGGGCTAGATACGCAGTATTTT

d_call: .
v_call: TRBV5-1
clone_size: .
j_call: TRBJ2-1
cdr3_aa: CASSLDREWRYNEQFF
cdr3_nt: TGCGCCAGCAGCTTGGACAGGGAGTGGAGGTACAATGAGCAGTTCTTC

d_call: TRBD2
v_call: TRBV27
clone_size: medium-sized
j_call: TRBJ2-7
cdr3_aa: CASSLIAGGAYEQYF
cdr3_nt: TGTGCCAGCAGTTTGATAGCGGGAGGAGCTTACGAGCAGTACTTC

d_call: .
v_call: TRBV20-1
clone_size: .
j_call: TRBJ2-5
cdr3_aa: CSARRVTGRMETQYF
cdr3_nt: TGCAGTGCTAGAAGGGTGACAGGACGGATGGAGACCCAGTACTTC

d_call: TRBD1
v_call: TRBV19
clone_size: many
j_call: TRBJ1-3
cdr3_aa: CASSTGSSGNTIYF
cdr3_nt: TGTGCCAGTTCGACAGGGAGCTCTGGAAACACCATATATTTT

d_call: .
v_call: TRBV5-1
clone_size: .
j_call: TRBJ2-7
cdr3_aa: CASSLRSGPAYEQYF
cdr3_nt: TGCGCCAGCAGCTTAAGATCTGGTCCTGCCTACGAGCAGTACTTC

d_call: .
v_call: TRBV20-1
clone_size: .
j_call: TRBJ2-7
cdr3_aa: CSAYSGLSYEQYF
cdr3_nt: TGCAGTGCTTACTCGGGGCTTTCCTACGAGCAGTACTTC

d_call: TRBD1
v_call: TRBV20-1
clone_size: once
j_call: TRBJ2-7
cdr3_aa: CSARAPGQDFSYEQYF
cdr3_nt: TGCAGTGCTAGAGCACCGGGACAGGACTTCTCCTACGAGCAGTACTTC

d_call: .
v_call: TRBV9
clone_size: .
j_call: TRBJ1-3
cdr3_aa: CASSKDSPSSGNTIYF
cdr3_nt: TGTGCCAGCAGTAAGGACAGCCCTTCCTCTGGAAACACCATATATTTT

d_call: .
v_call: TRBV3-1
clone_size: .
j_call: TRBJ2-2
cdr3_aa: CASSQVLGELFF
cdr3_nt: TGTGCCAGCAGCCAGGTGCTCGGGGAGCTGTTTTTT

d_call: .
v_call: TRBV15
clone_size: many
j_call: TRBJ2-7
cdr3_aa: CATSRVTYAASSYEQYF
cdr3_nt: TGTGCCACCAGCAGAGTTACCTACGCCGCAAGCTCCTACGAGCAGTACTTC